This T cell receptor (beta chain) was sequenced during a study of long-term antiretroviral therapy in people with HIV. Sequencing relied on immunoSEQ assay v3.0, run at survey level. Clones were sequenced by immunoSEQ multiplex PCR, and TCRdb holds only the in-frame ones, with some missing. The sample has about 19,000 clones, over 60% seen once. At least one PBMC sample before ART and at least two after were required. Treatment for all HIV-infected participants took place in the United States. Every specimen provided roughly 1-10 million cryopreserved PBMC before DNA extraction took place. This CDR3 is built from 16 residues. V gave up 4 bases and J gave up 0 bases, with 14 bases separating them. Germline-derived CDR1 and CDR2 are MGHRA and YSYEKL. Study-wide points: Post-ART diversity increased but stayed below transplant donor controls.

A note on this clone: The antigen remains unidentified.

This sample comprised unsorted PBMCs, obtained 0.5 years before starting antiretroviral therapy. The chain carries TRBV4-1 and TRBJ2-3; tentative D call: TRBD1 (5 bases). This receptor was identified in a woman in her forties or fifties with HIV. The CDR3 region has the DNA TGCGCCAGCAGCCTAGTAGCTGGGGCTAGCACAGATACGCAGTATTTT. Translated: CASSLVAGASTDTQYF.